These T cell receptor beta chains were read from a single sample in a study of cytomegalovirus exposure and HLA in healthy donors. Here immunoSEQ multiplex PCR was the method, and the copy in TCRdb shows in-frame clones only, minus some. The sample yields some 130,000 clones, 79% seen once. The sample comprised PBMCs. These receptors were taken from a man aged 40-50 years in good health and CMV-seropositive. The CDR3 runs from the conserved cysteine through the conserved F or W. The order of the fields is clone size, D gene, J gene, V gene, CDR3 protein, CDR3 DNA. The D gene is left open where the match is weak. Clone size is not always given. Where it is, it says once, few, many or a class for expanded clones.

>-|TRBD1|TRBJ1-1|TRBV6-1
CASSEVTGANTEAFF
TGTGCCAGCAGTGAAGTCACAGGGGCGAACACTGAAGCTTTCTTT
>-|TRBD1|TRBJ2-2|TRBV2
CASSPLTGVLPGELFF
TGTGCCAGCAGTCCTTTGACAGGGGTGTTGCCCGGGGAGCTGTTTTTT
>once|-|TRBJ1-2|TRBV7-9
CASTRARDNGYTF
TGTGCCAGCACCCGGGCCAGGGATAATGGCTACACCTTC
>-|-|TRBJ1-2|TRBV11-2
CASSLGDYGYAF
TGTGCCAGCAGCTTGGGGGACTATGGCTACGCCTTC
>-|TRBD2|TRBJ2-7|TRBV10-3
CAISESLAGEHSYEQYF
TGTGCCATCAGTGAGTCATTAGCGGGTGAGCACTCCTACGAGCAGTACTTC
>-|-|TRBJ1-5|TRBV10-3
CAISDPDQPQHF
TGTGCCATCAGTGACCCAGATCAGCCCCAGCATTTT
>-|-|TRBJ1-1|TRBV5-1
CASSLRGGSTEAFF
TGCGCCAGCAGCTTGAGGGGGGGCAGTACTGAAGCTTTCTTT
>-|-|TRBJ2-7|TRBV30
CAWRGEYEQYF
TGTGCCTGGAGGGGAGAATACGAGCAGTACTTC
>-|-|TRBJ2-7|TRBV4-1
CASSQDDSHYEQYF
TGCGCCAGCAGCCAAGATGACAGCCACTACGAGCAGTACTTC
>-|TRBD1|TRBJ2-7|TRBV6-1
CASSELTGQGLYGEQYF
TGTGCCAGCAGTGAGCTGACTGGACAGGGGCTATATGGCGAGCAGTACTTC
>-|TRBD1|TRBJ1-5|TRBV2
CASSETRQGNQPQHF
TGTGCCAGCAGTGAAACGCGACAGGGTAATCAGCCCCAGCATTTT
>-|TRBD1|TRBJ1-5|TRBV6-1
CASSKTGGNQPQHF
TGTGCCAGCAGTAAGACAGGGGGGAATCAGCCCCAGCATTTT
>few|TRBD1|TRBJ2-1|TRBV5-1
CASSVSGQGTYNEQFF
TGCGCCAGCAGCGTCTCGGGACAGGGTACCTACAATGAGCAGTTCTTC
>-|-|TRBJ2-7|TRBV30
CAWGSELLSYEQYF
TGTGCCTGGGGATCCGAACTACTCTCCTACGAGCAGTACTTC
>-|TRBD1|TRBJ2-7|TRBV9
CASSSGQAGYEQYF
TGTGCCAGCAGCTCTGGACAGGCCGGCTACGAGCAGTACTTC
>-|TRBD1|TRBJ2-7|TRBV10-3
CAISGGQGDEQYF
TGTGCCATCAGTGGGGGACAGGGGGACGAGCAGTACTTC
>few|TRBD1|TRBJ1-4|TRBV6-4
CASSANSWTGGPTNEKLFF
TGTGCCAGCAGTGCCAATTCATGGACAGGGGGCCCAACTAATGAAAAACTGTTTTTT
>-|TRBD2|TRBJ2-1|TRBV5-4
CASSTGTSGRYNEQFF
TGTGCCAGCAGCACCGGGACTAGCGGACGGTACAATGAGCAGTTCTTC
>-|TRBD1|TRBJ2-1|TRBV7-9
CASSFSQGAFGNEQFF
TGTGCCAGCAGCTTCTCTCAGGGGGCCTTCGGGAACGAGCAGTTCTTC
>-|-|TRBJ2-1|TRBV9
CASSVGPGSSRLHNEQFF
TGTGCCAGCAGCGTAGGGCCGGGGTCTAGTCGGTTACACAATGAGCAGTTCTTC
>few|TRBD1|TRBJ2-3|TRBV2
CASSFEGQGGTDTQYF
TGTGCCAGCAGTTTCGAGGGACAGGGTGGGACAGATACGCAGTATTTT
>-|TRBD1|TRBJ2-2|TRBV5-4
CASSLTGGVGGELFF
TGTGCCAGCAGCTTGACAGGGGGCGTTGGCGGGGAGCTGTTTTTT
>-|-|TRBJ2-4|TRBV10-3
CAISEDRDLNIQYF
TGTGCCATCAGTGAGGACCGGGACTTAAACATTCAGTACTTC
>-|-|TRBJ2-5|TRBV15
CATSRDGASQETQYF
TGTGCCACCAGCAGAGATGGGGCTAGCCAAGAGACCCAGTACTTC
>-|TRBD2|TRBJ2-1|TRBV7-2
CASSLSLAGANEQFF
TGTGCCAGCAGCTTATCACTAGCGGGAGCGAATGAGCAGTTCTTC
>-|TRBD1|TRBJ1-6|TRBV27
CASRQGAAYNSPLHF
TGTGCCAGCAGGCAGGGGGCGGCCTATAATTCACCCCTCCACTTT
>-|-|TRBJ2-2|TRBV7-9
CASSPATIDTGELFF
TGTGCCAGCAGCCCCGCGACTATCGACACCGGGGAGCTGTTTTTT
>-|TRBD1|TRBJ1-5|TRBV6-5
CASSFGQGNQPQHF
TGTGCCAGCAGTTTCGGACAGGGGAATCAGCCCCAGCATTTT
>-|TRBD1|TRBJ2-1|TRBV7-3
CASSLDRNRNEQFF
TGTGCCAGCAGCTTGGACAGGAACCGCAATGAGCAGTTCTTC
>-|-|TRBJ2-4|TRBV15
CATSSIRGSGNIQYF
TGTGCCACCAGCAGTATCCGGGGGTCGGGGAACATTCAGTACTTC
>-|TRBD2|TRBJ2-2|TRBV6-5
CASRDSGSWELFF
TGTGCCAGCAGGGACAGCGGGAGCTGGGAGCTGTTTTTT
>-|TRBD1|TRBJ2-7|TRBV28
CASRRQGASSYEQYF
TGTGCCAGCAGGCGACAGGGGGCTAGCTCCTACGAGCAGTACTTC
>-|-|TRBJ1-5|TRBV30
CAWSPGDSNQPQHF
TGTGCCTGGAGCCCAGGGGATAGCAATCAGCCCCAGCATTTT
>-|-|TRBJ1-3|TRBV6-5
CASGGGALSGNTIYF
TGTGCCAGCGGCGGAGGGGCCCTCTCTGGAAACACCATATATTTT
>few|TRBD1|TRBJ2-6|TRBV6-4
CASSDEVWDSGPSGANVLTF
TGTGCCAGCAGTGACGAAGTTTGGGACAGCGGACCCTCTGGGGCCAACGTCCTGACTTTC
>few|-|TRBJ2-7|TRBV30
CAWSTQFQGEQYF
TGTGCCTGGAGTACTCAATTCCAGGGAGAGCAGTACTTC
>-|-|TRBJ2-2|TRBV28
CASSSGTNPTGELFF
TGTGCCAGCAGTTCCGGGACAAACCCCACCGGGGAGCTGTTTTTT